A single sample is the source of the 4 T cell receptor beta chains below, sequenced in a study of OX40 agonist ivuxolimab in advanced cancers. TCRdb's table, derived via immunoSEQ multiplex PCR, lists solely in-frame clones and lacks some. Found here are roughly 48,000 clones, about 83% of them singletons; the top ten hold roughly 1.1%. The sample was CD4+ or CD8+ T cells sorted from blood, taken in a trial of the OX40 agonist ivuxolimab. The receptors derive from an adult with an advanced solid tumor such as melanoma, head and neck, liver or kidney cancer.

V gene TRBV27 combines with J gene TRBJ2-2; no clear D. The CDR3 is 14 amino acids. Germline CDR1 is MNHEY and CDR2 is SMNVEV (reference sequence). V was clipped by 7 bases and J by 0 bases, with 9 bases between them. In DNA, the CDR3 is TGTGCCAGCAAATTAACCTCGAACACCGGGGAGCTGTTTTTT. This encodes CASKLTSNTGELFF.

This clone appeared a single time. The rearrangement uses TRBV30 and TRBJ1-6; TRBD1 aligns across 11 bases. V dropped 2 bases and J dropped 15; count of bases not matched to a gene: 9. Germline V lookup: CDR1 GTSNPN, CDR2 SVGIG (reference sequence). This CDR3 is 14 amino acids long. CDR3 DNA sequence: TGTGCCTGGAGTCAAGGACAGGGGGCGCGTCACCTCCACTTT. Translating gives CAWSQGQGARHLHF.

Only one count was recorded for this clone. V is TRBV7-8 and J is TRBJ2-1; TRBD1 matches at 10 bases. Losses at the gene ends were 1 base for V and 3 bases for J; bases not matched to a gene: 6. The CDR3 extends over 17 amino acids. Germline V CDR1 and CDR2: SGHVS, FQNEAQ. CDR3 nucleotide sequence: TGTGCCAGCAGCTTAGGACAGGGGGCCCGGCTCTACAATGAGCAGTTCTTC. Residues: CASSLGQGARLYNEQFF.

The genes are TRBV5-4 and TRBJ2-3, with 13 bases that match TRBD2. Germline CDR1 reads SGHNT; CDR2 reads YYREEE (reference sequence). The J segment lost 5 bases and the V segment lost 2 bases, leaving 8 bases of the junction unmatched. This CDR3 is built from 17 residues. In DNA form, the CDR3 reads TGTGCCAGCAGCTTAGGACTAGCGGGGGCGCAGGGAGATACGCAGTATTTT. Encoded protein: CASSLGLAGAQGDTQYF.